This T cell receptor beta chain emerged from a study of T cells in localized non-small cell lung cancer (dated by TCRdb to 2020 to 2021). Background on the whole study: The study analyzed T cell repertoires of approximately 240 early-stage NSCLC patients, comparing tumors and uninvolved tumor-adjacent lungs. The cohort comprised 236 treatment-naïve NSCLC patients with resected, localized lung tumors. NSCLC patients had a mean age of approximately 70 years, and 129 were male and nearly 110 female. What the work shows at the level of the full study, not this receptor alone: Uninvolved tumor-adjacent lung showed the highest T cell clonality, higher than tumor, which suggests more focused antigenic responses in the uninvolved tumor-adjacent lung. Because multi-region tumor sequencing was not done, intratumor heterogeneity could not be ruled out. Longer overall survival was associated with higher blood T cell density, whereas shorter survival was associated with higher adjacent-lung clonality. Because the study design was exploratory, TCR variables were selected using unadjusted p-values without false-discovery rate correction. Of the top 100 tumor clones, a median of 57 were detected in paired uninvolved adjacent lung; about 28 were also among that lung's top 100.

The immunoSEQ Assay was used to sequence TCR beta CDR3 regions from DNA. The published analysis was carried out like this. T cell density was computed as TCR beta template counts normalized to usable DNA estimated by amplifying housekeeping genes. Using the preseqR package, richness was estimated by extrapolating to 120,000 templates for tissue samples and 400,000 templates for PBMC samples. Clonality was calculated as one minus Pielou's evenness. Differential abundance testing on productive amino-acid clonotypes, with a minimum total count of 5 and an alpha of 0.1, was used to identify tissue-enriched TCRs. Repertoire overlap between compartments was quantified with the Jaccard Index and Morisita Overlap Index. TCR beta CDR3s were clustered by GLIPH together with public tetramer-defined viral CDR3s, and at least three viral sequences plus V-gene enrichment were required for viral motifs. Sourced from immuneACCESS, this table was stored by TCRdb with only in-frame sequences that have V and J called. A share of the clones is absent; for the studies checked, an unresolved V gene accounts for under half, and the remainder has no known explanation. V and J calls and clone size are as listed in that table; D and trimming were resolved from the DNA. The sample table lists tens of thousands of clones, around 84% of them with a count of one. The ten most abundant clones make up 1% to 1.5% of the sample.

A word on this clone: It lacks a known antigen. Base qualities are not provided; no much larger clone lies one nucleotide away.

At diagnosis, peripheral blood, uninvolved tumor-adjacent lung and tumor were collected and stored as a combination of fresh-frozen and FFPE material. For TCR repertoire profiling, the blood samples were analyzed as peripheral blood mononuclear cells. Via the germline V gene, CDR1 is SGHRS and CDR2 YFSETQ. V loses 0 bases of germline sequence and J loses 3 bases, and the interval between the two ends is 13 bases. The cysteine opens and the phenylalanine closes a CDR3 of 15 amino acids. The entry retains the CDR3 DNA only, 45 bases that are in frame from base 1. The sequence was collected from a female donor over 55 with stage I lung adenocarcinoma. The sequenced sample was peripheral blood, obtained before any cancer treatment. The sequence joins TRBV5-1 to TRBJ2-7; D gene: possibly TRBD2, on 5 matching bases. The nucleotide sequence reads TGCGCCAGCAGCTTGGCGCGGCTGGGAGACTACGAGCAGTACTTC. It is translated as CASSLARLGDYEQYF.